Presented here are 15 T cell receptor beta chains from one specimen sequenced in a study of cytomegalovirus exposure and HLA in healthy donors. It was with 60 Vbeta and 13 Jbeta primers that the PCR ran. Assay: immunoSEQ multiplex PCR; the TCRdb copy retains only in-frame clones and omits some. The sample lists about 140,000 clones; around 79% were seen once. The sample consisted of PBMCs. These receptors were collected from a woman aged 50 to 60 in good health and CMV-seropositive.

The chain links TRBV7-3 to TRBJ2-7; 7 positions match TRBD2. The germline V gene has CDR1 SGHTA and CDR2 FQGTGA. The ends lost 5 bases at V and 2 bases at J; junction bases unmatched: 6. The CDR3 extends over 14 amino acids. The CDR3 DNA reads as TGTGCCAGCAGCGCCCAGGCGGGGGCCTACGAGCAGTACTTC. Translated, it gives CASSAQAGAYEQYF.

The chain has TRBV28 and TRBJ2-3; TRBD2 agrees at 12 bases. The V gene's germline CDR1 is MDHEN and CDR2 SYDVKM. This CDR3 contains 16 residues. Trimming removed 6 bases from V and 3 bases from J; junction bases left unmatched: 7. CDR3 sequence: CASSYPSGGVTDTQYF. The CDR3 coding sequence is TGTGCCAGCAGCTACCCTAGCGGGGGGGTGACAGATACGCAGTATTTT.

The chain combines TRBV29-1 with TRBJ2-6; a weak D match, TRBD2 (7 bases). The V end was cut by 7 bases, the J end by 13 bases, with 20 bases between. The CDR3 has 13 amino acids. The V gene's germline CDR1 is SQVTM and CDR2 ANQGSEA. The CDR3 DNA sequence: TGCAGCGCCCAACCTGGGGGGGGCGGGGTCCTGACTTTC. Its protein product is CSAQPGGGGVLTF.

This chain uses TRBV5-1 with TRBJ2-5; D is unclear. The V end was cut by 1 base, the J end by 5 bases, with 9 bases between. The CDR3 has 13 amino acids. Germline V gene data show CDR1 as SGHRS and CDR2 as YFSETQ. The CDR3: CASSLTIAETQYF. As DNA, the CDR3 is TGCGCCAGCAGCTTGACCATCGCGGAGACCCAGTACTTC.

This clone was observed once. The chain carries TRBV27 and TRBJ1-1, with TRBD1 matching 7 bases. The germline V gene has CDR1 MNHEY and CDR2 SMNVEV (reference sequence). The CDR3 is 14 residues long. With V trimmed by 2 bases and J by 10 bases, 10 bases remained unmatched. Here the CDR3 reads CASSLLAGGLRAFF. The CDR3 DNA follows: TGTGCCAGCAGTTTACTAGCAGGGGGGCTTAGAGCTTTCTTT.

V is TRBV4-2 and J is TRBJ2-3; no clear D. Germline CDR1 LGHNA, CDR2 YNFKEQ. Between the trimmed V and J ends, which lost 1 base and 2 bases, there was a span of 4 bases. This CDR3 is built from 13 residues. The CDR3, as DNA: TGTGCCAGCAGCCAAGTGTACACAGATACGCAGTATTTT. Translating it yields CASSQVYTDTQYF.

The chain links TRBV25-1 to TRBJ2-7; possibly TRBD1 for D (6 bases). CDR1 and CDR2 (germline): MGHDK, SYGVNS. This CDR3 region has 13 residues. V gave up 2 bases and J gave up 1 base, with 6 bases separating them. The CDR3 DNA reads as TGTGCCAGCAGTGAACAGGGGTCCTACGAGCAGTACTTC. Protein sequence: CASSEQGSYEQYF.

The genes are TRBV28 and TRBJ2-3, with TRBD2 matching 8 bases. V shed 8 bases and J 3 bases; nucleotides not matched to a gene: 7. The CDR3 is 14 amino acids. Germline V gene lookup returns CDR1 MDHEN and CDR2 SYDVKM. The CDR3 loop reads CASLSGGKTDTQYF. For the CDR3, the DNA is TGTGCCAGCTTAAGCGGGGGCAAGACAGATACGCAGTATTTT.

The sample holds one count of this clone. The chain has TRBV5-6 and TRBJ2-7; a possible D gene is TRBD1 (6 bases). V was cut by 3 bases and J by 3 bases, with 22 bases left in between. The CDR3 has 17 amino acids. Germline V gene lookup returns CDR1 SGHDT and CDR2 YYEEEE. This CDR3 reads CASSSLYRVKGYYEQYF. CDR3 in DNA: TGTGCCAGCAGCTCACTTTACAGGGTGAAGGGGTACTACGAGCAGTACTTC.

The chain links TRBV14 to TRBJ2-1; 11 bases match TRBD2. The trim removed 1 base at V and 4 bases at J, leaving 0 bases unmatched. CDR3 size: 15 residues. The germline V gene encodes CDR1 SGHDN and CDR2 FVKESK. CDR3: CASSQGLAGYNEQFF. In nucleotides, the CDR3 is TGTGCCAGCAGCCAAGGACTAGCGGGGTACAATGAGCAGTTCTTC.

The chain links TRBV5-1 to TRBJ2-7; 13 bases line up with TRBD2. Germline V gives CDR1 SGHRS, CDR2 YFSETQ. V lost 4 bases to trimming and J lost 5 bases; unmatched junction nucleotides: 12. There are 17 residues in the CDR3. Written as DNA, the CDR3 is TGCGCCAGCAGCAAGACTAGCGGGGGGCCCAGCGGTCACGAGCAGTACTTC. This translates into CASSKTSGGPSGHEQYF.

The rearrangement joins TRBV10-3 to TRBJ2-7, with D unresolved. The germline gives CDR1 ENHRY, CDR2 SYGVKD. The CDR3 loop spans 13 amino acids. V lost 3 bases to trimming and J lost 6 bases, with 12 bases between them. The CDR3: CAISDFDLGEQYF. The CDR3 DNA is TGTGCCATCAGTGACTTTGACTTGGGCGAGCAGTACTTC.

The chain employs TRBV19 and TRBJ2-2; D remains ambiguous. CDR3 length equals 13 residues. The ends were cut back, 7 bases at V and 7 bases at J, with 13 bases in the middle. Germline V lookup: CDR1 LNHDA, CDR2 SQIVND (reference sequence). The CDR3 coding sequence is TGTGCCAGTACCGAGTATCTCAACGGGGAGCTGTTTTTT. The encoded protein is CASTEYLNGELFF.

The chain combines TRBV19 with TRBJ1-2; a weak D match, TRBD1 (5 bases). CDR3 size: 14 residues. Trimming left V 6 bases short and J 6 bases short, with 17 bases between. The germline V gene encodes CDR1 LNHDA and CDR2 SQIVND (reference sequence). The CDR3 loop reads CASSDQTAFNGYTF. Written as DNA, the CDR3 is TGTGCCAGTAGCGACCAGACAGCCTTCAATGGCTACACCTTC. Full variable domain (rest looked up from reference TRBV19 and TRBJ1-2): DGGITQSPKYLFRKEGQNVTLSCEQNLNHDAMYWYRQDPGQGLRLIYYSQIVNDFQKGDIAEGYSVSREKKESFPLTVTSAQKNPTAFYLCASSDQTAFNGYTFGSGTRLTVV.

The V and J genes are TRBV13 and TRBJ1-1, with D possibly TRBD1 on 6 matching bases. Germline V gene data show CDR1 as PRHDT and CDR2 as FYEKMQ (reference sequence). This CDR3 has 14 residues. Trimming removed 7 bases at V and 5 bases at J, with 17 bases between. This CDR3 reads CASILRGFWTEAFF. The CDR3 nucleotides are TGTGCCAGCATCCTAAGGGGGTTTTGGACTGAAGCTTTCTTT.